This T cell receptor beta chain appears in the sequencing data of a study of blood T cell repertoires in COVID-19. The wider study: There were acute and convalescent COVID-19 samples, and they came from the United States, Italy and Spain.

Per the authors' pipeline: Nucleated cell number was recorded as an estimate derived from reference gene primer amplification. The method was immunoSEQ multiplex PCR; TCRdb's version includes in-frame clones alone and lacks a portion of them. V, J and clone size are those of that table, while D and trimming were read from the DNA. Among 300,000 to 450,000 clones listed, about 90% were seen once. Material: peripheral blood. The source is a woman between 25 and 40 years old with COVID-19, enrolled during active disease.

CDR3 bases: TGTGCCAGCAGTTACAAAGGACAGGGTCTCTACGAGCAGTACTTC. Encoded protein: CASSYKGQGLYEQYF. The chain combines TRBV6-2 or TRBV6-3 with TRBJ2-7; 8 bases agree with TRBD1. Germline trimming cut 2 bases from V and 3 bases from J; bases unmatched to any gene: 6. Germline CDR1 MNHEY, CDR2 SVGEGT. The CDR3 is made up of 15 amino acids.